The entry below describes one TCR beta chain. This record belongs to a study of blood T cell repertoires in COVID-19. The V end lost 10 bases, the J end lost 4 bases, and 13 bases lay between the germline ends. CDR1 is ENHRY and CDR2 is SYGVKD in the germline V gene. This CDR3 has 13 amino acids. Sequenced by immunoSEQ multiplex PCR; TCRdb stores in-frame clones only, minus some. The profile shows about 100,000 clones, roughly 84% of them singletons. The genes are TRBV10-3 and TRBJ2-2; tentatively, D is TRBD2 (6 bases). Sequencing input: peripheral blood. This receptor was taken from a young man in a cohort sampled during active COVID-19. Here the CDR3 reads CATAGGITGELFF. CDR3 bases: TGTGCCACCGCCGGGGGTATCACCGGGGAGCTGTTTTTT.